Included here is one TCR beta chain sequence, with context. Its antigen is unknown. TCR sequencing used cDNA made by reverse transcription of extracted RNA. Sequencing was performed with immunoSEQ multiplex PCR; in TCRdb, only in-frame clones are kept and a portion is missing. The sample lists 64,000 or so clones, around 42% seen once, with about 20% in the top ten. The CDR3 has 13 residues. The germline V and J ends were trimmed by 8 bases and 2 bases, with 12 bases remaining between them. This entry belongs to a study of CD8+ T cells in alopecia areata. Treatment reported: oral pan-JAK inhibitor, 5-10 mg twice daily. Findings of the study overall: Numerous expanded lesional clones remained in scalp and blood during tofacitinib.

The source was CD8+ T cells sorted from blood, collected around week 36, from a patient treated with tofacitinib. The V gene is TRBV23-1, the J gene TRBJ1-1; D uncertain. TRBV23-1 is assigned to the ORF class and has an uncertain function. The sequence was collected from a human donor with alopecia areata. CDR3 loop: CASSSRLNTEAFF. The DNA for the CDR3 is TGCGCCAGCTCCTCCCGCCTTAACACTGAAGCTTTCTTT.